Described below is a single T cell receptor beta chain sequence and its context. No antigen is known for it. Measured with immunoSEQ multiplex PCR; TCRdb has only the in-frame clones, and not every one. Here the sample spans approximately 58,000 clones, 70% to 85% being singletons. The V gene lost 7 bases and the J gene lost 3 bases, with 11 bases spanning the gap. Germline loops: CDR1 SQVTM, CDR2 ANQGSEA. CDR3 size: 12 residues. The sample originates from a study of OX40 agonist ivuxolimab in advanced cancers. The study's findings and limits: It was not determined which antigens were specifically recognized by the peripheral T cells that had undergone clonal expansion.

The TCR was taken from an adult with an advanced solid tumor such as melanoma, head and neck, liver or kidney cancer. Source: CD4+ or CD8+ T cells sorted from blood, taken in a trial of the OX40 agonist ivuxolimab. The chain joins TRBV29-1 to TRBJ2-3; D unclear. This CDR3 is CSAQALTDTQYF. The CDR3 region has the DNA TGCAGCGCCCAGGCGTTAACAGATACGCAGTATTTT.